Listed below are T cell receptor beta chains from one sample, sequenced in a study of T cells after yellow fever vaccination. TCRdb processed the 5' RACE reads anew with MiXCR; each CDR3 protein has one entry. Found here are about 500,000 distinct CDR3 sequences, 17% of them singletons; the top ten hold around a sixth. Here the sequenced sample was PBMCs, taken 5 to 6 days after the first yellow fever vaccination. All receptors derive from a man aged 18-30 years who received the YFV17D yellow fever vaccine. Each CDR3 is given with its conserved first and last residue. Fields, in order: clone size, V gene, J gene, D gene, CDR3 protein, CDR3 DNA. The D gene is left open where the match is weak. A row's size may be missing; if present it is once, few, many or a size class.

few,TRBV5-4,TRBJ1-6,.,CASSLRQGLSPLHF,TGTGCCAGCAGCTTGAGGCAGGGGCTTTCACCCCTCCACTTT
.,TRBV7-9,TRBJ1-1,.,CASSISNTEAFF,TGTGCCAGCAGCATATCGAACACTGAAGCTTTCTTT
.,TRBV15,TRBJ1-3,.,CATSPRTVSGNTIYF,TGTGCCACCAGCCCGCGGACGGTCTCTGGAAACACCATATATTTT
.,TRBV7-8,TRBJ2-1,.,CASSTGLGFNEQFF,TGTGCCAGCAGCACCGGCTTGGGGTTCAATGAGCAGTTCTTC
.,TRBV9,TRBJ2-1,TRBD2,CASSVAPSGGRNEQFF,TGTGCCAGCAGCGTAGCTCCGAGCGGGGGGCGCAATGAGCAGTTCTTC
many,TRBV20-1,TRBJ2-2,.,CSAWGHQNTGELFF,TGCAGTGCTTGGGGCCACCAGAACACCGGGGAGCTGTTTTTT
few,TRBV6-1,TRBJ1-1,.,CASRDGRGKTEAFF,TGTGCCAGCAGGGACGGGAGGGGCAAGACTGAAGCTTTCTTT
few,TRBV5-4,TRBJ1-3,TRBD1,CASRRQGPGNTIYF,TGTGCCAGCAGAAGACAGGGCCCGGGAAACACCATATATTTT
few,TRBV21-1,TRBJ2-1,.,CASSKGDPTSGTSKGEQFF,TGTGCCAGCAGCAAAGGGGATCCAACTTCCGGGACTAGCAAGGGTGAGCAGTTCTTC
.,TRBV4-2,TRBJ2-2,.,CASSHPPGGLNNGELFF,TGTGCCAGCAGCCACCCCCCGGGGGGCCTGAACAACGGGGAGCTGTTTTTT
many,TRBV5-1,TRBJ2-5,.,CASSLAGETQYF,TGCGCCAGCAGCTTGGCTGGGGAGACCCAGTACTTC
.,TRBV29-1,TRBJ1-2,.,CSVARDAVDGYTF,TGCAGCGTGGCCCGGGACGCTGTTGATGGCTACACCTTC
.,TRBV6-2/TRBV6-3,TRBJ2-3,TRBD2,CASSSQRGSTDTQYF,TGTGCCAGCAGTTCACAGCGGGGTAGCACAGATACGCAGTATTTT